This TCR beta chain was recovered during a study of PD-1 blockade in classical Hodgkin lymphoma. Study summary: Nivolumab dosing for patients was 3 mg/kg, administered intravenously every 2 weeks.

Every patient was affected by relapse after autologous stem cell transplantation, while exposure to brentuximab vedotin was not uniform. Classifying best responses yielded complete response, partial response or progressive disease. Libraries were prepared by immunoSEQ multiplex PCR; TCRdb keeps only in-frame clonotypes and omits some of them. The sample lists 45,000 to 55,000 clones, around 75% occurring once. The V and J ends lost 2 bases and 8 bases respectively, with 12 bases between them. CDR3 length equals 14 residues. Germline V gene data show CDR1 as SEHNR and CDR2 as FQNEAQ (reference sequence).

The TCR originated in a human donor with classical Hodgkin lymphoma. Source: peripheral blood mononuclear cells (PBMCs), taken before the second cycle of nivolumab. V is TRBV7-9 and J is TRBJ1-4, with D unclear. CDR3 in amino acids: CASSLKGSREKLFF. The CDR3 nucleotides are TGTGCCAGCAGCTTAAAAGGGAGTAGGGAAAAACTGTTTTTT.